The subject of this entry is one T cell receptor (beta chain). The sample originates from a study of blood T cell repertoires in COVID-19. Sequencing used immunoSEQ multiplex PCR; TCRdb keeps in-frame clones, though not all of them. The sample holds about 300,000 clones; 85% to 90% are singletons and the top ten take 2.5% to 3%. V dropped 10 bases and J dropped 8 bases, with 14 bases sitting between them. This CDR3 comprises 11 residues. Germline V gene sequence: CDR1 MDHEN, CDR2 SYDVKM. The chain recombines TRBV28 with TRBJ1-2; D is undetermined. This TCR derives from a woman aged 50 to 65 who had been exposed to COVID-19. The sample comprised PBMCs or T cells enriched from blood (not recorded which). The CDR3 DNA is TGTGCCACCTTGTCGGGTTTCGGCTACACCTTC. Protein sequence: CATLSGFGYTF.